A selection of T cell receptor beta chains follows, all from one sample in a study of long-term antiretroviral therapy in people with HIV. Clones were sequenced by immunoSEQ multiplex PCR, and TCRdb holds only the in-frame ones, with some missing. The table lists 40,000 or so clones, around four fifths of them singletons, with 5.5% to 8% in the top ten. Source: unsorted PBMCs, taken 1 year after starting antiretroviral therapy. The receptor source for this set is a man aged 18 to 29 with HIV. The CDR3 runs from the conserved cysteine through the conserved F or W. The D gene is left open where the match is weak. For some rows the clone size is stated as once, few or many, or as a class when expanded; others skip it.

cdr3_aa,cdr3_nt,d_call,clone_size,v_call,j_call
CASSTLPRLNTEAFF,TGTGCCAGCAGTACACTTCCCCGTCTGAACACTGAAGCTTTCTTT,-,-,TRBV6-5,TRBJ1-1
CATSRDLYGGTTNTEAFF,TGTGCCACCAGCAGAGATCTATACGGGGGCACCACGAACACTGAAGCTTTCTTT,-,-,TRBV15,TRBJ1-1
CASSSGTGGFYGYTF,TGTGCCAGCAGCTCTGGGACAGGGGGCTTCTATGGCTACACCTTC,TRBD1,-,TRBV6-5,TRBJ1-2
CASSQGTGDYEQYF,TGCGCCAGCAGCCAGGGGACCGGGGACTACGAGCAGTACTTC,-,few,TRBV4-3,TRBJ2-7
CASSELTGGAGNEQFF,TGCGCCAGCAGTGAGTTGACAGGGGGCGCGGGGAATGAGCAGTTCTTC,TRBD1,-,TRBV10-1,TRBJ2-1
CASSVGAGGPYEQYF,TGTGCCAGCAGCGTAGGGGCAGGGGGCCCCTACGAGCAGTACTTC,TRBD1,-,TRBV9,TRBJ2-7
CASSLRGSGANVLTF,TGCGCCAGCAGCCTCCGGGGCTCTGGGGCCAACGTCCTGACTTTC,-,-,TRBV4-1,TRBJ2-6
CATSRDSGGGDQPQHF,TGTGCCACCAGCAGAGATTCGGGGGGTGGTGATCAGCCCCAGCATTTT,-,-,TRBV15,TRBJ1-5
CASSPPGVQPQHF,TGTGCCAGCAGTCCGCCAGGGGTTCAGCCCCAGCATTTT,-,-,TRBV27,TRBJ1-5
CASSPRVAVQETQYF,TGTGCCAGCTCACCAAGGGTGGCAGTCCAAGAGACCCAGTACTTC,-,-,TRBV18,TRBJ2-5
CASSMGQAPHYEQYF,TGTGCCAGTAGTATGGGGCAGGCACCCCACTACGAGCAGTACTTC,-,few,TRBV19,TRBJ2-7
CASSPSSGDHYGYTF,TGTGCCAGCTCACCATCCTCGGGGGATCACTATGGCTACACCTTC,-,-,TRBV18,TRBJ1-2
CASSPEGAGNSPLHF,TGCGCCAGCAGCCCTGAGGGGGCAGGTAATTCACCCCTCCACTTT,TRBD1,-,TRBV5-1,TRBJ1-6
CASSKRHSNYGYTF,TGTGCCAGCAGCAAACGGCACAGCAACTATGGCTACACCTTC,-,-,TRBV21-1,TRBJ1-2
CASSLGRAGEQYF,TGTGCCAGCAGCTTAGGCAGGGCGGGAGAGCAGTACTTC,-,-,TRBV7-3,TRBJ2-7
CASSPSGGDSNQPQHF,TGTGCCAGCAGTCCATCGGGGGGGGATAGCAATCAGCCCCAGCATTTT,-,few,TRBV27,TRBJ1-5
CASSFGRRNTEAFF,TGTGCCAGCAGCTTTGGAAGGCGGAACACTGAAGCTTTCTTT,-,few,TRBV7-3,TRBJ1-1
CATSDLAGVGSYNEQFF,TGTGCCACCTCCGATTTAGCGGGAGTGGGGTCTTACAATGAGCAGTTCTTC,TRBD2,-,TRBV11-2,TRBJ2-1
CASSIGGFLQPQHF,TGTGCCAGCAGCATCGGGGGTTTTCTTCAGCCCCAGCATTTT,-,-,TRBV7-8,TRBJ1-5
CASSNAGSQFLYGYTF,TGTGCCAGCTCTAACGCCGGGTCACAGTTCCTCTATGGCTACACCTTC,-,-,TRBV18,TRBJ1-2
CASSQGYGSYEQYF,TGCGCCAGCAGCCAAGGGTACGGGTCCTACGAGCAGTACTTC,-,-,TRBV4-3,TRBJ2-7
CATSWGHEYNEQFF,TGTGCCACCAGCTGGGGACACGAGTACAATGAGCAGTTCTTC,-,few,TRBV15,TRBJ2-1
CASSPPGYGYTF,TGTGCCAGCTCACCACCGGGCTATGGCTACACCTTC,-,-,TRBV18,TRBJ1-2
CAISNFTGVEPLHF,TGTGCCATCAGTAACTTTACAGGGGTTGAACCCCTCCACTTT,TRBD1,once,TRBV10-3,TRBJ1-6
CASSSDRRGETQYF,TGTGCCAGCAGCTCCGACAGGAGGGGAGAGACCCAGTACTTC,-,-,TRBV9,TRBJ2-5
CASSSRDREETQYF,TGTGCCAGCAGCTCCCGGGACAGGGAAGAGACCCAGTACTTC,TRBD1,-,TRBV7-9,TRBJ2-5
CASSPIPGKGAQYF,TGCGCCAGCAGCCCAATTCCAGGGAAAGGGGCGCAGTATTTT,-,-,TRBV10-1,TRBJ2-3
CASSLGTGRSYEQYF,TGTGCCAGCAGCCTCGGGACAGGCCGCTCCTACGAGCAGTACTTC,TRBD1,-,TRBV27,TRBJ2-7
CASSVSDRNYEQYF,TGTGCCAGCAGCGTAAGCGACAGAAACTACGAGCAGTACTTC,-,-,TRBV9,TRBJ2-7
CASGDRPYEQYF,TGTGCCAGTGGGGACAGACCCTACGAGCAGTACTTC,TRBD1,few,TRBV19,TRBJ2-7